This T cell receptor beta chain was captured in a study of blood T cell repertoires in COVID-19. As for the study in general: The analysed material was cDNA or gDNA that came from T cells, B-cell-depleted T cells, or PBMCs.

Authors' methods: Amplification from reference gene primers served as the basis for estimated nucleated cell counts. Measured with immunoSEQ multiplex PCR; TCRdb has only the in-frame clones, and not every one. The V and J calls and clone size come from that table; D and trimming were worked out from the DNA. This sample has some 190,000 clones, with 86% found just once. The CDR3 covers 15 residues. Germline CDR1 LNHDA, CDR2 SQIVND (reference sequence). The V gene end was trimmed by 7 bases and the J gene end by 5 bases; junction bases not matched to a gene: 9. This clonotype was sampled from a man aged 35-49 years with acute COVID-19. The sequencing input was PBMCs or T cells enriched from blood (not recorded which). The chain carries TRBV19 and TRBJ1-5; 9 bases align to TRBD1. The CDR3 spells CASTLRRTGDQPQHF. The DNA of the CDR3 is TGTGCCAGTACCTTAAGGCGGACAGGGGATCAGCCCCAGCATTTT. Drawing the rest from reference TRBV19 and TRBJ1-5, the complete variable domain is DGGITQSPKYLFRKEGQNVTLSCEQNLNHDAMYWYRQDPGQGLRLIYYSQIVNDFQKGDIAEGYSVSREKKESFPLTVTSAQKNPTAFYLCASTLRRTGDQPQHFGDGTRLSIL.